Sequencing of this T cell receptor (beta chain) was carried out in a study of cytotoxic CD8 clonotypes in ibrutinib-treated CLL. Study as a whole: Patients: some eleven relapsed/refractory, roughly 14 treatment-naive, some 18 IGHV unmutated. Response sampling took place at median approximately 11 months of treatment, range 6 to 36.

This table comes from immunoSEQ multiplex PCR, and its TCRdb copy is limited to in-frame clones, with some not included. The sample lists 150,000 or so clones; roughly 88% were seen once. The sequence came from a human donor with chronic lymphocytic leukemia. The material sequenced was PBMCs, taken after 24 months of ibrutinib treatment.

CDR3 in amino acids: CASSQEGTGWEKLFF. The DNA for the CDR3 is TGCGCCAGCAGCCAAGAGGGGACAGGGTGGGAAAAACTGTTTTTT. The rearrangement uses TRBV4-1 and TRBJ1-4; 9 nucleotides match TRBD1. CDR3 length: 15 amino acids. From germline, CDR1 is MGHRA and CDR2 YSYEKL. The junction had 4 bases not matched to a gene; V was cut back by 0 bases and J by 8 bases.